The clone carrying this TCR beta chain was found a few times. Antigen specificity is unknown. The whole isolated RNA underwent reverse transcription, so sequencing captured expressed TCRB transcripts. The data were produced by immunoSEQ multiplex PCR, yet TCRdb's version contains in-frame clones alone and is incomplete. The sample includes under 200,000 clones, 7.5% to 10% seen only once; the top ten take 2% to 2.5%. The sample is drawn from a study of beta chain features in type 1 diabetes. This CDR3 is built from 13 residues. The trim removed 9 bases at V and 3 bases at J, leaving 6 bases unmatched. Germline V lookup: CDR1 LNHDA, CDR2 SQIVND (reference sequence). Study findings and constraints: Reduced insertions and increased deletions marked VDJ junctions in type 1 diabetes patients. Among all four CD4+ subsets, Type 1 diabetes patients had TCRB CDR3s that were moderately but significantly shorter. Although PCR might favor shorter templates, it would do so equally in patients and controls.

This clonotype was sampled from a woman aged 18-29 years in good health. The chain links TRBV19 to TRBJ2-5; 8 nucleotides align to TRBD1. Sequencing used central memory CD4+ T cells from blood. This chain's CDR3 is CASAGQAKETQYF. The DNA of the CDR3 is TGTGCCAGCGCGGGACAGGCCAAAGAGACCCAGTACTTC.